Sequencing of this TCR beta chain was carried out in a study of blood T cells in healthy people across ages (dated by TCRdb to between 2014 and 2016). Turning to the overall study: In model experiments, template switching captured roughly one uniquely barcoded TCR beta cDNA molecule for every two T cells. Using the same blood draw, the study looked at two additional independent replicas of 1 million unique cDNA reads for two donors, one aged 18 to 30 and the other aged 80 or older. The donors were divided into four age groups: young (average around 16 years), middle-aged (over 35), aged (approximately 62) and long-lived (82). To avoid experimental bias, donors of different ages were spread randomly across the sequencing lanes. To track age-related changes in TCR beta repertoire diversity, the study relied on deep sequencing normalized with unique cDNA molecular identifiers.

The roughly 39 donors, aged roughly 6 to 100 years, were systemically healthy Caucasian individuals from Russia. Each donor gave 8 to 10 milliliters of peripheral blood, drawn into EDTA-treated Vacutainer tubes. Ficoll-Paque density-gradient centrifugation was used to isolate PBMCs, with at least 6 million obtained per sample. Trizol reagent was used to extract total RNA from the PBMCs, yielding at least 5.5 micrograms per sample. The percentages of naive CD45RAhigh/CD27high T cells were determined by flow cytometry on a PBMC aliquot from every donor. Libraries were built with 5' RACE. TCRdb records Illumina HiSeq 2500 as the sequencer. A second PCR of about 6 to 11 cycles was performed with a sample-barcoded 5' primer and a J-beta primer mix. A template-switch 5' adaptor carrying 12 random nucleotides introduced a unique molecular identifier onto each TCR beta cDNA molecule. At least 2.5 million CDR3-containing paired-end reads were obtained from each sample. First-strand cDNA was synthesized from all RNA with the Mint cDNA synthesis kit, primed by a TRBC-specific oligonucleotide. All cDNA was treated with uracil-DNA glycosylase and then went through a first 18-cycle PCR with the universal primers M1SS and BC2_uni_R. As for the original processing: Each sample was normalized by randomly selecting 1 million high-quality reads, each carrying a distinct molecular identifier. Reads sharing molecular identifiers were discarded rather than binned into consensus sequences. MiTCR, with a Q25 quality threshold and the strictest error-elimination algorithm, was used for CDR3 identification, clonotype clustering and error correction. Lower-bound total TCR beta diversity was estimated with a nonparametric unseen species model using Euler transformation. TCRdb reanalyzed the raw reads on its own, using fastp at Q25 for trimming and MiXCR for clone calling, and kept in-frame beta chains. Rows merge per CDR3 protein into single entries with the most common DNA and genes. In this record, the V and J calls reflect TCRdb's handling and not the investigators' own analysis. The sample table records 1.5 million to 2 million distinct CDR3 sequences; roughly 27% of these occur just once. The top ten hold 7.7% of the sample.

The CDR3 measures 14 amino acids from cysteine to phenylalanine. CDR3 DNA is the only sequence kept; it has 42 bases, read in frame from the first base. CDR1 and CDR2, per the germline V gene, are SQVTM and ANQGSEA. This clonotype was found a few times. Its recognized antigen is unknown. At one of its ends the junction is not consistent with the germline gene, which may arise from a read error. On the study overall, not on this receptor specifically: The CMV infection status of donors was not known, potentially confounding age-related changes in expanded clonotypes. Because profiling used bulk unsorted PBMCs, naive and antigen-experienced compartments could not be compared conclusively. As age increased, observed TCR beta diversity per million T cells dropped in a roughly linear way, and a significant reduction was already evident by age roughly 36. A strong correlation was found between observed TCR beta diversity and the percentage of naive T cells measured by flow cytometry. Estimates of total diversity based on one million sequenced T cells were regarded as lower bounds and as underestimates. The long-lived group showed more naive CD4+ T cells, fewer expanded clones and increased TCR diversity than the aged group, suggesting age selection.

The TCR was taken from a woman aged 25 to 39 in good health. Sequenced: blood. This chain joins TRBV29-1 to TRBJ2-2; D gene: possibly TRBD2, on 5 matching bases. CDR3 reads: CSAHVGPRTGERFF. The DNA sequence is TGCAGCGCCCACGTCGGCCCGAGGACCGGGGAGCGGTTTTTT.